The next 16 T cell receptor beta chains were all read from a single sample in a study of T-cell memory formation after mild COVID-19. TCRdb passed the 5' RACE reads through MiXCR, listing each CDR3 protein once. The sample yields 580,000 or so distinct CDR3 sequences, 17% seen once. Material for sequencing was PBMCs or a T cell subset sorted from them (not recorded which). The receptor source for this set is an adult woman who had mild COVID-19 (a few samples of this study predate the infection). Cell type and time point are not known.

This chain connects TRBV2 to TRBJ2-1; perhaps D is TRBD1 or TRBD2 (6 bases each). Judging by the DNA end, TRBJ2-5 fits better; the J call may be wrong. The CDR3 extends over 12 amino acids. Germline V CDR1 and CDR2: SNHLY, FYNNEI. In DNA form, the CDR3 reads TGTGCCAGCAGAGGAGGGGGAGAGACCCAGTACTTC. It yields the protein CASRGGGETQYF.

The rearrangement uses TRBV6-1 and TRBJ2-5, with unresolved D. This CDR3 has 14 residues. V lost 1 base, J lost 0 bases, and 6 bases lay in between. Per germline, CDR1 MNHNS and CDR2 SASEGT. The CDR3 DNA sequence: TGTGCCAGCAGTGAAGGTGCAGACCAAGAGACCCAGTACTTC. Its translation: CASSEGADQETQYF.

This clonotype turned up a few times. The CDR3 protein is CASSFPRDRGQASGANVLTF. CDR3 DNA sequence: TGTGCCAGCAGCTTCCCCCGGGACAGGGGGCAGGCTTCTGGGGCCAACGTCCTGACTTTC. V and J are TRBV7-3 and TRBJ2-6, with TRBD1 matching 12 bases. CDR1 is SGHTA and CDR2 is FQGTGA in the germline V gene. The ends lost 3 bases at V and 1 base at J; junction bases unmatched: 10. The CDR3 runs 20 residues.

The CDR3, as DNA: TGTGCCAGCAGCCAAATTGGGGGTGTTGTCACCGGGGAGCTGTTTTTT. It specifies CASSQIGGVVTGELFF. The gene calls are TRBV14 and TRBJ2-2, with D perhaps given as TRBD1 or TRBD2 (5 bases each). V lost 2 bases, J lost 4 bases, and 14 bases lay in between. This CDR3 comprises 16 residues. CDR1 is SGHDN, CDR2 FVKESK, per germline.

The V and J genes are TRBV2 and TRBJ2-7; 7 bases match TRBD1. V shed 5 bases and J 5 bases; nucleotides not matched to a gene: 9. The CDR3 is 14 amino acids. Per germline, CDR1 SNHLY and CDR2 FYNNEI. The CDR3 spells CASSLTGSRDEQYF. In nucleotides, the CDR3 is TGTGCCAGCAGTCTGACAGGGTCGAGGGACGAGCAGTACTTC.

The J gene is TRBJ2-6, the V gene TRBV5-4; no definite D call. The germline V and J ends were trimmed by 4 bases and 0 bases, with 17 bases remaining between them. Per germline, CDR1 SGHNT and CDR2 YYREEE (reference sequence). The CDR3 totals 18 residues. CDR3 sequence (DNA): TGTGCCAGCAGCCCCGGCGTCAGCTATAGCTCTGGGGCCAACGTCCTGACTTTC. It encodes CASSPGVSYSSGANVLTF.

This clonotype was counted only a few times. CDR3 residues: CATRGRGTEAFF. The CDR3 region has the DNA TGTGCCACCAGGGGCAGGGGTACTGAAGCTTTCTTT. The genes are TRBV24-1 and TRBJ1-1, with D possibly matching TRBD1 (6 bases). Germline CDR1 and CDR2: KGHDR and SFDVKD. V was trimmed by 7 bases and J by 5 bases, leaving 10 bases between them. This CDR3 has 12 amino acids.

The gene calls are TRBV19 and TRBJ2-1, with TRBD2 matching 9 bases. The CDR3 is 14 amino acids. V shed 6 bases and J 7 bases; nucleotides not matched to a gene: 7. CDR1 is LNHDA and CDR2 is SQIVND in the germline V gene (reference sequence). The CDR3 sequence is CASRPSGISNEQFF. The CDR3 nucleotides are TGTGCCAGTAGGCCTAGCGGGATATCAAATGAGCAGTTCTTC.

The chain is built from TRBV20-1 and TRBJ1-6; no definite D call. Trimming took off 0 bases at V and 0 bases at J, with 12 bases between the two ends. Germline V gene sequence: CDR1 DFQATT, CDR2 SNEGSKA (reference sequence). This CDR3 comprises 17 residues. CDR3 nucleotide sequence: TGCAGTGCTAGAGATGTTGGCAAGAGCTCCTATAATTCACCCCTCCACTTT. Its protein is CSARDVGKSSYNSPLHF.

In its sample, this clonotype was seen a few times. This chain connects TRBV4-2 to TRBJ1-6; maybe TRBD1 (5 bases). The CDR3 has 16 amino acids. The germline V gene has CDR1 LGHNA and CDR2 YNFKEQ. Trimming left V 0 bases short and J 4 bases short, with 10 bases between. CDR3 in amino acids: CASSQDWGRYNSPLHF. CDR3 coding DNA: TGTGCCAGCAGCCAAGATTGGGGCCGTTATAATTCACCCCTCCACTTT.

This clonotype was counted at least ten times. V gene TRBV5-1 combines with J gene TRBJ2-7; D could derive from TRBD1 or TRBD2 (6 bases each). Germline V CDR1 and CDR2: SGHRS, YFSETQ. Trimming took off 0 bases at V and 4 bases at J, with 14 bases between the two ends. CDR3 length equals 15 residues. The CDR3 loop reads CASSLESLGGYEQYF. CDR3 coding DNA: TGCGCCAGCAGCTTGGAAAGTTTAGGGGGGTACGAGCAGTACTTC.

V and J are TRBV24-1 and TRBJ1-2, with 8 bases matching TRBD1. This CDR3 has 16 amino acids. The germline V gene has CDR1 KGHDR and CDR2 SFDVKD. V shed 2 bases, J shed 4 bases, and the junction held 8 bases outside the gene matches. The CDR3 DNA reads TGTGCCACCAGTGATTCCCGTGGACAGGGAACCTATGGCTACACCTTC. It specifies CATSDSRGQGTYGYTF.

In its sample, this clonotype was seen a few times. The junction shows a germline mismatch at one end, possibly a read error. J is TRBJ2-7 and V is TRBV5-6; 7 nucleotides agree with TRBD2. CDR3 length: 12 amino acids. The germline gives CDR1 SGHDT, CDR2 YYEEEE. The DNA for the CDR3 is TGTGCCAGCAGCCGGGGAGGGACCCCCCAGGACTTC. It translates to CASSRGGTPQDF. The whole variable domain, remainder taken from reference TRBV5-6 and TRBJ2-7, is DAGVTQSPTHLIKTRGQQVTLRCSPKSGHDTVSWYQQALGQGPQFIFQYYEEEERQRGNFPDRFSGHQFPNYSSELNVNALLLGDSALYLCASSRGGTPQDFGPGTRLTVT.

This clonotype appeared a few times. The chain couples TRBV5-1 to TRBJ2-7, with 11 bases fitting TRBD2. CDR1 and CDR2 (germline): SGHRS, YFSETQ. The J segment lost 4 bases and the V segment lost 1 base, leaving 10 bases of the junction unmatched. This CDR3 is 17 amino acids long. In DNA, the CDR3 is TGCGCCAGCAGCTTGCCCCCTAGCGGGAGGAGTCAGTACGAGCAGTACTTC. This codes for CASSLPPSGRSQYEQYF.

The genes are TRBV5-6 and TRBJ2-1; TRBD2 matches at 9 bases. CDR1 SGHDT and CDR2 YYEEEE come from the germline V gene. J was trimmed by 8 bases and V by 0 bases; bases with no gene match: 9. CDR3 length equals 16 residues. CDR3 residues: CASSLEVAGERDEQFF. In DNA, the CDR3 is TGTGCCAGCAGCTTGGAGGTAGCGGGAGAGCGCGATGAGCAGTTCTTC.

This clonotype was counted ten times or more. The rearrangement joins TRBV7-9 to TRBJ2-3, with TRBD1 as a possible D gene (6 bases). V was cut by 0 bases and J by 2 bases, with 12 bases left in between. The CDR3 has 16 amino acids. From germline, CDR1 is SEHNR and CDR2 FQNEAQ (reference sequence). The CDR3 sequence is CASSLAAGAFTDTQYF. The DNA for the CDR3 is TGTGCCAGCAGCTTAGCCGCAGGGGCCTTCACAGATACGCAGTATTTT.